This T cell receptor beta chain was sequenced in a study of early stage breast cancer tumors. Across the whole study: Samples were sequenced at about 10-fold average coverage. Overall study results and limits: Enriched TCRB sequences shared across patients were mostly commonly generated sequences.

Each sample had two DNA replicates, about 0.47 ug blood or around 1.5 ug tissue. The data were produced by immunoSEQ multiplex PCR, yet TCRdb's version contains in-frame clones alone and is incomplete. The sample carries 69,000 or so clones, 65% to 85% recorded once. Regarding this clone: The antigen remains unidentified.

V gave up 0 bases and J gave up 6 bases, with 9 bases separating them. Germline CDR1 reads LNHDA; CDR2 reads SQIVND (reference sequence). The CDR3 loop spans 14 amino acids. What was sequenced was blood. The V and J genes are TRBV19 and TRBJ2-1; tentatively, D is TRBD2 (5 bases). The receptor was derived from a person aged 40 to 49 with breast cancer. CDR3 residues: CASSIDLGVNEQFF. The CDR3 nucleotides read TGTGCCAGTAGTATAGATCTCGGGGTCAATGAGCAGTTCTTC.